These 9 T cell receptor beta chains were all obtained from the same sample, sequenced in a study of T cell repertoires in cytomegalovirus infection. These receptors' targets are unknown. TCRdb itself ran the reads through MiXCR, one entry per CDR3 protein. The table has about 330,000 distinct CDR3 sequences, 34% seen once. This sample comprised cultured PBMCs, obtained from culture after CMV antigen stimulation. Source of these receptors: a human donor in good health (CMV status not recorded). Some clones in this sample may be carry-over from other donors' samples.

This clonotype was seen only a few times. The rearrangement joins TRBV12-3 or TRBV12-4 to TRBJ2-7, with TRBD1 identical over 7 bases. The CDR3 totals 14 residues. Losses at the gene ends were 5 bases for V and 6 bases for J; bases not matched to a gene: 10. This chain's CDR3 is CASSGDSSRAEQYF. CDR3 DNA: TGTGCCAGCAGTGGGGACAGCAGCCGAGCCGAGCAGTACTTC.

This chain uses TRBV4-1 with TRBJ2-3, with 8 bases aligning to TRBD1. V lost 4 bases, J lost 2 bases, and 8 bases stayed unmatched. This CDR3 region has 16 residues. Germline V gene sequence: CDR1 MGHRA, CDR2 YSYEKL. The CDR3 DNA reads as TGCGCCAGCAGCCTCCGTAGACAGGGGAACACAGATACGCAGTATTTT. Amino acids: CASSLRRQGNTDTQYF.

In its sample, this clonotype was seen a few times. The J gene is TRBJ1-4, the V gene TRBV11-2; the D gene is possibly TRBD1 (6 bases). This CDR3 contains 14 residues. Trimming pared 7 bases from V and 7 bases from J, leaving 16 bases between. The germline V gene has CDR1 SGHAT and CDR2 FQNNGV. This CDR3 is CASTPTGRVEKLFF. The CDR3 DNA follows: TGTGCCAGCACCCCGACAGGAAGGGTTGAAAAACTGTTTTTT.

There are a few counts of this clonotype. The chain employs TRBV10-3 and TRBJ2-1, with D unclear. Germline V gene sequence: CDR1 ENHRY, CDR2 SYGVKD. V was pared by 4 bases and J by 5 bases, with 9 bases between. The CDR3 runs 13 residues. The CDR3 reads CAISGSENNEQFF. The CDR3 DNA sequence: TGTGCCATCAGTGGGTCGGAGAACAATGAGCAGTTCTTC.

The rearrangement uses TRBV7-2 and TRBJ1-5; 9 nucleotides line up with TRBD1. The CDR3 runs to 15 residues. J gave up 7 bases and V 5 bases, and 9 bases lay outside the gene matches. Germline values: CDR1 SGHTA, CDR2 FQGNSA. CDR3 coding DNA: TGTGCCAGCAGCCGACAGGGGGGCGACAAACAGCCCCAGCATTTT. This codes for CASSRQGGDKQPQHF.

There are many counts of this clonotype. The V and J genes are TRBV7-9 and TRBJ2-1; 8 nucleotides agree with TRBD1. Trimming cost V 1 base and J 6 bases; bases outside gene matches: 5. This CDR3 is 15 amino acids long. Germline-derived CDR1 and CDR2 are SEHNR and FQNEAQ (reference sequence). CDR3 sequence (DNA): TGTGCCAGCAGCTTAGGACAGGGGAGAGGCAATGAGCAGTTCTTC. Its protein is CASSLGQGRGNEQFF.

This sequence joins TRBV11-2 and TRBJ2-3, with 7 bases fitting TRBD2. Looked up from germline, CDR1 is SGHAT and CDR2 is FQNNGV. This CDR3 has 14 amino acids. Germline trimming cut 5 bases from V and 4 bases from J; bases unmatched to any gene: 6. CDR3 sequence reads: CASSRSGTADTQYF. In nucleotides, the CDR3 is TGTGCCAGCAGCCGAAGCGGGACGGCAGATACGCAGTATTTT. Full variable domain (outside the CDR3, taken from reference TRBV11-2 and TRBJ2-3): EAGVAQSPRYKIIEKRQSVAFWCNPISGHATLYWYQQILGQGPKLLIQFQNNGVVDDSQLPKDRFSAERLKGVDSTLKIQPAKLEDSAVYLCASSRSGTADTQYFGPGTRLTVL.

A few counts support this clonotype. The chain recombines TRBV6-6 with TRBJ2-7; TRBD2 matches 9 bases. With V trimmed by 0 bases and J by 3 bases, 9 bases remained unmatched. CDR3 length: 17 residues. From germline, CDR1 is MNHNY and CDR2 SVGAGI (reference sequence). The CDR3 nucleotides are TGTGCCAGCAGTTACTCCCTAGCGGGGCAACCCTTCTACGAGCAGTACTTC. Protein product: CASSYSLAGQPFYEQYF.

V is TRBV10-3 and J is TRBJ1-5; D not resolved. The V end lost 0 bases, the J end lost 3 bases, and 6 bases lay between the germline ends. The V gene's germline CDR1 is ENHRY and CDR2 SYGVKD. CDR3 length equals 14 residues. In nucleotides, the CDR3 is TGTGCCATCAGTGAGTCCCAAACCAATCAGCCCCAGCATTTT. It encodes CAISESQTNQPQHF.